The 13 T cell receptor beta chains listed next were all sequenced from one sample in a study of spatial heterogeneity in lung cancer. As to time point: sample taken at primary tumor resection. Frozen PBMC, nontumor lung or tumor provided whole RNA, which was sequenced unsorted. TCRdb analysed the 5' RACE reads with MiXCR anew, one entry per CDR3 protein. The table includes about 85,000 distinct CDR3 sequences, approximately 20% detected once. The source was PBMCs, collected at surgery. These receptors all come from a male donor with early-stage non-small cell lung cancer.

The table lists this clonotype with many counts. This rearrangement joins TRBV20-1 to TRBJ1-2; possible D gene TRBD1, 5 bases. This CDR3 region has 16 residues. V was clipped by 0 bases and J by 6 bases, with 20 bases between them. CDR1 is DFQATT, CDR2 SNEGSKA, per germline (reference sequence). The CDR3: CSARDLAVRQGDGYTF. In nucleotides, the CDR3 is TGCAGTGCTAGAGATCTGGCTGTACGGCAAGGGGATGGCTACACCTTC.

This clonotype was recorded at least ten times. V and J are TRBV18 and TRBJ2-7; TRBD1 matches at 9 bases. V shed 6 bases and J 2 bases; nucleotides not matched to a gene: 5. Looked up from germline, CDR1 is KGHSH and CDR2 is LQKENI. This CDR3 has 14 amino acids. The CDR3 region is CASSRDRAAYEQYF. The CDR3 coding sequence is TGTGCCAGCTCCCGGGACAGGGCTGCCTACGAGCAGTACTTC. Using reference TRBV18 and TRBJ2-7 for the parts outside the CDR3, the full variable domain is NAGVMQNPRHLVRRRGQEARLRCSPMKGHSHVYWYRQLPEEGLKFMVYLQKENIIDESGMPKERFSAEFPKEGPSILRIQQVVRGDSAAYFCASSRDRAAYEQYFGPGTRLTVT.

The chain is built from TRBV5-1 and TRBJ2-3, with 8 bases lining up with TRBD2. J gave up 5 bases and V 3 bases, and 8 bases lay outside the gene matches. Per germline, CDR1 SGHRS and CDR2 YFSETQ. This CDR3 is built from 15 residues. The CDR3 sequence: CASSSGAGGIDTQYF. CDR3 nucleotide sequence: TGCGCCAGCAGCTCTGGGGCGGGAGGTATAGATACGCAGTATTTT.

This clonotype was seen ten or more times. The chain joins TRBV2 to TRBJ2-1; the D is unclear. V was cut by 7 bases and J by 9 bases, with 10 bases left in between. This CDR3 is 11 amino acids long. Per the germline V gene, CDR1 is SNHLY and CDR2 is FYNNEI. CDR3 protein: CASKATREQFF. CDR3 nucleotides: TGTGCCAGCAAGGCTACTCGTGAGCAGTTCTTC.

This clonotype came up a few times. This sequence joins TRBV6-2 or TRBV6-3 and TRBJ2-2; D perhaps matches TRBD2 (5 bases). Germline assignment: CDR1 MNHEY and CDR2 SVGEGT. The CDR3 runs 17 residues. V gave up 0 bases and J gave up 4 bases, with 15 bases separating them. The CDR3 here is CASSYSAVIAPTGELFF. The CDR3 DNA sequence: TGTGCCAGCAGTTACTCGGCGGTAATAGCGCCCACCGGGGAGCTGTTTTTT.

The sample holds a few counts of this clonotype. The rearrangement uses TRBV6-1 and TRBJ2-3; 8 bases are shared with TRBD1. J was trimmed by 4 bases and V by 6 bases; bases with no gene match: 3. The CDR3 is made up of 13 amino acids. CDR1 is MNHNS and CDR2 is SASEGT in the germline V gene. The CDR3: CASRGQVADTQYF. In DNA form, the CDR3 reads TGTGCCAGCAGGGGACAGGTGGCAGATACGCAGTATTTT.

This rearrangement joins TRBV12-3 or TRBV12-4 to TRBJ2-5; 14 bases match TRBD2. The length of the CDR3 is 16 residues. With V trimmed by 6 bases and J by 2 bases, 5 bases remained unmatched. Here the CDR3 DNA reads TGTGCCAGCAGCCGCGGGACTAGCGGGGGACAAGAGACCCAGTACTTC. Amino acid sequence: CASSRGTSGGQETQYF.

In this sample, this clonotype turned up many times. The chain carries TRBV7-8 and TRBJ2-1; D might be TRBD2 (5 bases). Trimming cost V 1 base and J 9 bases, with 10 bases left between them. The germline gives CDR1 SGHVS, CDR2 FQNEAQ. The CDR3 spans 13 residues. The CDR3 nucleotides read TGTGCCAGCAGCTTAGGTGCTACTAGTGAGCAGTTCTTC. Protein: CASSLGATSEQFF.

CDR3 region: CASNYGAGQQYF. In DNA form, the CDR3 reads TGTGCCAGCAATTACGGAGCGGGGCAGCAGTATTTT. V usage is TRBV12-3 or TRBV12-4 and J usage is TRBJ2-3; 7 bases are a match to TRBD2. This CDR3 contains 12 residues. V shed 7 bases and J 11 bases; nucleotides not matched to a gene: 9.

This clonotype was counted a few times. This chain joins TRBV7-2 and TRBJ2-5; 7 bases align to TRBD2. The CDR3 runs to 15 residues. Trimming cost V 5 bases and J 5 bases; bases outside gene matches: 11. The germline CDR1 and CDR2 sequences are SGHTA and FQGNSA. The CDR3: CASSPLGREVETQYF. CDR3 in DNA: TGTGCCAGCAGCCCCCTGGGCCGGGAGGTGGAGACCCAGTACTTC.

V gene TRBV20-1 combines with J gene TRBJ2-7; the D gene is possibly TRBD2 (5 bases). Germline V gene sequence: CDR1 DFQATT, CDR2 SNEGSKA (reference sequence). This CDR3 spans 13 amino acids. Between the trimmed V and J ends, which lost 1 base and 0 bases, there was a span of 7 bases. The CDR3 nucleotides read TGCAGTGCTAGAGGAGGGAGCTCCTACGAGCAGTACTTC. Translation gives CSARGGSSYEQYF.

A few counts support this clonotype. The CDR3 sequence: CASSQGGEQFF. In DNA form, the CDR3 reads TGTGCCAGCAGTCAGGGCGGTGAGCAGTTCTTC. The J gene is TRBJ2-1, the V gene TRBV27; D is perhaps TRBD1 (5 bases). CDR1 is MNHEY and CDR2 is SMNVEV in the germline V gene (reference sequence). The CDR3 loop spans 11 amino acids. The V end lost 5 bases, the J end lost 9 bases, and 8 bases lay between the germline ends.

Only a few counts were recorded for this clonotype. CDR3 region: CASSAQTRTEAFF. The CDR3 DNA sequence: TGTGCCAGTAGTGCTCAAACGAGGACTGAAGCTTTCTTT. The chain combines TRBV19 with TRBJ1-1; no clear D gene. The V and J ends lost 5 bases and 5 bases respectively, with 12 bases between them. CDR1 LNHDA and CDR2 SQIVND come from the germline V gene (reference sequence). The length of the CDR3 is 13 residues.